This T cell receptor (beta chain) was profiled in a study of CD4 T cells in relation to SARS-CoV-2 and coronaviruses. The wider study: Controls used an HIV-1 Nef peptide pool or no peptide. Study-wide results and limits: Samples before the pandemic and after infection were not matched within any donor. The cross-reactivity analysis covered only spike protein, not other viral proteins.

Repertoires were generated with immunoSEQ multiplex PCR, while TCRdb's copy carries only in-frame clones and drops some. The sample lists roughly 23,000 clones, around 68% occurring once. Worth noting for this clone: Its antigen is not known.

Trimming took off 8 bases at V and 5 bases at J, with 9 bases between the two ends. The CDR3 is 10 amino acids. From germline, CDR1 is SQVTM and CDR2 ANQGSEA. Before the COVID-19 pandemic, during about 2011-2019, CD4+ T cells were taken from unexposed donors. CD4+ T cells were isolated from the cells after about 11 days of culture. As cell numbers allowed, unexposed-donor CD4+ T cells faced SARS-CoV-2 S/N and four cold-coronavirus spikes. The chain is built from TRBV29-1 and TRBJ2-5; no clear D. The receptor was derived from a human donor in good health. The sequencing input was CD4+ T cells from PBMCs, cultured in vitro. CDR3 protein: CSFRMETQYF. The CDR3 coding sequence is TGCAGCTTCAGGATGGAGACCCAGTACTTC.